This T cell receptor (beta chain) originates from a study of cytomegalovirus exposure and HLA in healthy donors (dated by TCRdb to the late 2010s). For the wider study: In an earlier analysis of 550 to 750 of the donors, roughly 300 Gb of sequence data and some 100 million unique TCR beta sequences from 180 million or so T cells were reported. A later analysis re-examined previously published TCR beta repertoires from more than 650 donors and added high-resolution HLA genotyping to investigate patterns of TCR occurrence. To decide whether each TCR beta V gene segment behaved as functional or pseudogenic, an earlier analysis of 587 of the donors relied on high-throughput TCR beta sequencing. The study aimed to test whether cataloging public T cell receptors could reveal signatures of past pathogen exposure. Among over 350 genotyped donors of the cohort, an average of around 240,000 unique TCR beta nucleotide sequences were sequenced per donor, about a sixth of them non-productive. The genetic ancestry cluster associated with self-reported Caucasian donors included approximately 85% of the approximately 400 genotyped donors. Donor age, sex, ethnicity and CMV serostatus were collected together with the repertoire data. HLA typing included class I and class II loci at four-digit resolution. Typing coverage differed by locus: A, B, C, DRB1 and DQB1 were typed in roughly 620-630 donors, DQA1 in around 500, DPA1 in some 570, and DPB1 in around 440. Rather than using new phenotypic data, the later analysis identified candidate immune exposures from TCR beta sequences and from how often those sequences occurred across donors. An early release covering roughly 640 HLA-typed donors comprised about 300 gigabases of sequencing data and tens of millions of unique TCR sequences. Because of strong linkage in the cohort, four or five DR-DQ haplotypes were treated as single units for association and clustering. Along with the approximately 700-subject first cohort, a separate validation cohort of over a hundred different subjects was used. Every repertoire in the discovery cohort had been generated on one and the same sequencing platform. The study used immunosequencing to profile the T cell repertoires of 666 subjects and linked those repertoires to cytomegalovirus serostatus. A later genetic analysis used genome-wide SNP genotypes for about three fifths of the 666 donors, treating that subset as a discovery cohort. The study combined high-throughput TCR immunosequencing, statistical association of individual TCRs with disease status, and machine learning to predict cytomegalovirus infection status.

V lost 7 bases and J lost 4 bases, and the count of bases not matched to a germline gene is 10. From the germline V gene (reference sequence), CDR1 is LNHDA and CDR2 is SQIVND. From cysteine to phenylalanine, the CDR3 is 16 amino acids long. The read is trimmed to its CDR3 DNA, 48 bases read in frame from base 1. Libraries were built with the immunoSEQ multiplex PCR assay. The multiplex PCR relied on a mix of 60 forward primers for TCR Vbeta segments and 13 reverse primers for TCR Jbeta segments. A multiplex PCR assay on genomic DNA amplified the CDR3 region of rearranged TCR beta genes. On the Illumina HiSeq System, the amplified TCR beta libraries were sequenced as 87-base-pair reads. In the original analysis: In a later analysis, tens of millions of unique TCR beta chains were counted across the 500 to 700 repertoires, and roughly 10 million of these chains were shared by at least two donors. A nearest-neighbor algorithm error-corrected the raw reads and collapsed the reads into unique sequences, merging closely related sequences to remove PCR and sequencing errors. V, D and J gene segments were assigned by aligning CDR3 sequences to IMGT reference sequences. Each retained sequence needed at least a six-nucleotide match to both a V gene segment and a J gene segment. A rearrangement counted as productive if the CDR3 had no stop codons and remained in frame with V and J, and every other rearrangement counted as non-productive. Following IMGT convention, CDR3 was defined as the stretch from the second conserved V-encoded cysteine up to the conserved J-encoded phenylalanine. In an earlier analysis of more than 550 of the donors, sequences lacking an unambiguous match to a single V gene segment were excluded. An earlier analysis of roughly 590 of the donors called V segments functional above 56.7% productive rearrangements and segregating when the between-donor standard deviation exceeded 5%. A statistical classification framework was built for diagnosing cytomegalovirus status from the catalog of TCR beta chain sequences. In a later analysis, TCR nucleotide sequences were compared against IMGT/GENE-DB human TR gene sequences so that V and J genes could be assigned. A later analysis assigned CDR3 sequences and most-parsimonious VDJ recombination scenarios with the TCRdist pipeline. In a later analysis, every TCR beta chain was defined by the combination of its CDR3 amino acid sequence and its V-gene family, and reads without a unique V-gene family were dropped. To address suspected cross-contamination and a sequencing artifact, a later analysis removed 550 to 750 highly shared, low-generation-probability nucleotide sequences. A later analysis calculated a clonal expansion index for each public chain from normalized within-repertoire ranks of inferred template counts. Generation probabilities in a later analysis came from a VDJ recombination model fitted to out-of-frame rearrangements, and those results were checked against IGoR. Hypergeometric tests were used in a later analysis to score TCR-TCR, TCR-HLA and TCR-CMV co-occurrence, with a repertoire-size bias correction applied to the TCR pairs. To estimate false discovery rates, a later analysis permuted the HLA or CMV assignments 20 times. In a later analysis, co-occurring TCRs were grouped using DBSCAN, and TCRdist sequence similarity was added for clustering within HLA-allele-positive subsets. Repertoires with fewer than 30,000 or more than 120,000 public chains, plus five repertoires with anomalous nucleotide sharing, were excluded from co-occurrence clustering. Here the immuneACCESS table is served through TCRdb, limited to in-frame sequences with V and J called. Missing clones are a known gap in these copies; in checked studies unresolved V genes cover under half, and the rest lacks a known reason. D and trimming were read from the DNA, whereas the V and J calls and clone size are those reported in that table. The sample includes roughly 140,000 clones, with roughly 80% observed a single time. The ten most abundant clones make up around 5.4% of the sample.

In total, more than 500 healthy bone marrow donors made up the cohort. Cohort members were all nominally healthy when sampled, although unrecorded immune exposures were likely present. The donor was CMV seropositive and was included in the group of 290 or so seropositive cohort members. A peripheral blood sample was collected from each donor, and TCR beta sequencing was performed on peripheral blood mononuclear cells. The Qiagen DNeasy Blood Extraction Kit was used to extract genomic DNA from the blood cell samples. The investigation overall reported the following: Only TCR beta chains were sequenced in this cohort, and the absence of alpha or paired-chain data limited detectable features. The classifier was reported to diagnose cytomegalovirus status with high specificity and sensitivity in both the original cohort and the validation cohort. Most CMV-associated TCR beta chains appeared to be HLA-restricted in a later analysis, and the HLA associations seemed to be driven largely by CMV exposure. Correlated functional status among segregating V segments might reflect linkage disequilibrium, but an unknown experimental factor could not be ruled out. Sequencing depth was assumed to be roughly uniform across donors in the presence/absence analyses, though that assumption may not hold. A later analysis found that HLA-associated TCR beta chains were more clonally expanded and had lower generation probabilities than equally common non-associated chains. A later analysis associated 16,951 TCR beta sequences with specific HLA alleles at a false discovery rate of 0.05. In vitro tests confirmed that a few of the cytomegalovirus-associated TCR beta chains recognize cytomegalovirus antigens. V-gene and J-gene trimming of TCR beta chains was associated with a missense DCLRE1C variant in a later genetic analysis, and the association was replicated in an independent cohort. In a later analysis, TCR association rates were found to vary across HLA loci, with the most associated TCRs seen for DRB1 alleles and the fewest for HLA-C alleles. When HLA alleles, especially DR and DQ, strongly co-occurred, TCR associations were difficult to assign to individual alleles. Broadly in line with IMGT annotations, most TCR beta V segments showed up in productive rearrangements about 90% or about 30% of the time in an earlier analysis of under 700 of the donors. HLA typing was unavailable for some donors at each locus, so association tests used only the typed subset. The authors suggested that the approach could potentially be generalized to other disease states and immunological phenotypes. Several of the top co-occurrence clusters appeared to be linked to parvovirus B19, influenza, CMV and Epstein-Barr virus, according to a later analysis. CMV serostatus was the only immune exposure information available for the cohort. Some IMGT-functional V segments, including TRBV6-2 and TRBV6-3, could not be distinguished by the 87-base-pair reads and were therefore excluded. A cluster of highly shared sequence variants was judged likely to represent a technical artifact of the sequencing pipeline. According to a later genetic analysis, donors in an Asian-associated ancestry cluster had fewer N-insertions in productive TCRs than the approximately 610-donor mean. A further reported finding was that TCR beta sequences accurately predicted the HLA-A and HLA-B alleles for most subjects in the first cohort. The study gave a list of 150 to 200 TCR beta chains associated with cytomegalovirus. Most TCR sequences were seen in very few donors, while some public TCRs were found in many individuals. Approximately 18 rarely observed V segments, including chromosome 9 orphons, were excluded from the earlier analysis of some 590 of the donors because counts were too low.

A word on this clone: The antigen it binds to is not known. The record has no base qualities; no much larger clone is one base away.

This TCR came from a man in his thirties or forties in good health and CMV-seropositive. Recombination connected TRBV19 to TRBJ1-5; 10 middle bases align to TRBD1. Sequencing used PBMCs. The bases read TGTGCCAGTACCCCGAGCCGGGACAGGGGTAATCAGCCCCAGCATTTT. This gives the protein CASTPSRDRGNQPQHF.